This is a list of T cell receptor beta chains from one sample in a study of response to subunit inactivated influenza vaccine. TCRdb used MiXCR to reprocess the RT-PCR reads, holding one entry per CDR3 protein. The sample has fewer than 350,000 distinct CDR3 sequences, 20% to 25% seen once. The material was PBMCs from blood, obtained less than 22 months after vaccination. All receptors derive from a man between 45 and 75 years old who received an inactivated influenza vaccine. Each CDR3 is given without its conserved first and last residue.

v_call	j_call	cdr3_length	cdr3_aa
TRBV6-1	TRBJ1-2	13	ASSSGGQGYYGYT
TRBV7-2	TRBJ2-1	12	ASSLSAKYNEQF
TRBV20-1	TRBJ1-1	11	SAREGALTEAF
TRBV3-1	TRBJ2-1	13	ASSQILAGGQEQF
TRBV3-1	TRBJ2-1	14	ASSPRWGMKNNEQF
TRBV7-2	TRBJ2-3	12	ASSLRGATDTQY
TRBV5-1	TRBJ2-7	13	ASSLAGHQFYEQY
TRBV2	TRBJ1-1	13	ASSEDLGMNTEAF
TRBV15	TRBJ2-5	12	ATSRDRAVETQY
TRBV4-2	TRBJ1-6	13	ASSQDRGDSSPLH
TRBV7-8	TRBJ1-4	14	ASSPAGLIQNEKLF
TRBV5-1	TRBJ1-3	14	ASSSTGASSGNTIY
TRBV4-1	TRBJ1-3	13	ASSRTPFTGNTIY
TRBV5-1	TRBJ2-5	10	ASTRDQETQY
TRBV6-5	TRBJ1-5	13	ASSYSRGLSQPQH
TRBV20-1	TRBJ2-4	11	SAPSEAKNIQY
TRBV30	TRBJ1-1	9	AWSGAPTAF